The clone carrying this T cell receptor (beta chain) was found many times. The antigen remains undetermined. These data belong to a study of T cells in Graves' hyperthyroidism and ophthalmopathy. Study as a whole: Before treatment of any kind, peripheral blood was taken at initial diagnosis.

Amplified TCR beta CDR3 regions derived from RNA transcripts. First-round RT-PCR targeting the TCR CDR3 was performed with the HTBI primer set. TCRdb itself ran the multiplex PCR reads through MiXCR, one entry per CDR3 protein. The sample records some 600,000 distinct CDR3 sequences, approximately 15% being singletons. Study results and caveats: Appearing also in blood were most of the thyroid clonotypes expanded above 0.001. For ophthalmopathy, model prediction preceded onset by a median 6.5 months.

Sampled blood dates from first hyperthyroidism diagnosis, and it precedes any ophthalmopathy symptoms. Germline V gene lookup returns CDR1 DFQATT and CDR2 SNEGSKA (reference sequence). With 1 base clipped from V and 7 bases from J, the junction kept 5 bases outside the gene matches. CDR3 length: 15 amino acids. V usage is TRBV20-1 and J usage is TRBJ2-1, with 12 bases aligning to TRBD2. The sequence was collected from a woman in her twenties or thirties with Graves' hyperthyroidism that later progressed to Graves' ophthalmopathy. Sequenced: blood. CDR3 DNA: TGCAGTGCTAGAGGCCTAGCGGGAGGGCGGAATGAGCAGTTCTTC. It is translated as CSARGLAGGRNEQFF.